This TCR beta chain was identified during a study of T cell responses to AZD1222 COVID-19 vaccine. Overall study: The analysis combined second doses at about 4 or about 12 weeks. Study-level points and caveats: Just a handful of AZD1222 recipients tested seropositive at baseline.

Remarks on this clone: Antigen specificity is unknown.

The repertoire was sequenced with immunoSEQ multiplex PCR; TCRdb's copy has only in-frame clones and lacks some. This table has fewer than 110,000 clones, more than 85% appearing once. Germline V gives CDR1 SEHNR, CDR2 FQNEAQ (reference sequence). The CDR3 loop spans 15 amino acids. Trimming cost V 1 base and J 7 bases; bases outside gene matches: 6. The genes are TRBV7-9 and TRBJ2-1, with TRBD1 matching 8 bases. The specimen comprised peripheral blood, sampled on day 0 of AZD1222 vaccination. The TCR comes from an adult in good health. CDR3 in DNA: TGTGCCAGCAGCTTAGTTTTCAGGGGGCTTAATGAGCAGTTCTTC. Residues: CASSLVFRGLNEQFF.